This passage covers 20 T cell receptor beta chains from one sample sequenced in a study of T cells after yellow fever vaccination. From the 5' RACE reads, TCRdb called clonotypes with MiXCR, one entry per CDR3 protein. The sample contains about 340,000 distinct CDR3 sequences, approximately 13% of which appear only once. The material was CD4+ T cells sorted from PBMCs, obtained 15 days after the yellow fever booster vaccination. These TCRs come from a man between 18 and 29 years old who received the YFV17D yellow fever vaccine.

The chain links TRBV7-6 to TRBJ2-1; TRBD2 matches at 8 bases. Germline CDR1 and CDR2: SGHVS and FNYEAQ. The CDR3 is 15 amino acids. The V gene end was trimmed by 5 bases and the J gene end by 4 bases; junction bases not matched to a gene: 7. Here the CDR3 reads CASSRTTGGYNEQFF. The CDR3 DNA reads TGTGCCAGCAGCCGAACGACGGGGGGGTACAATGAGCAGTTCTTC.

The rearrangement links TRBV4-2 to TRBJ1-3; D is unresolved. The germline gives CDR1 LGHNA, CDR2 YNFKEQ. The CDR3 extends over 13 amino acids. V lost 0 bases, J lost 4 bases, and 4 bases lay in between. CDR3 in DNA: TGTGCCAGCAGCCAAGACCAGGGAAACACCATATATTTT. Protein product: CASSQDQGNTIYF.

This clonotype was seen a handful of times. V usage is TRBV5-1 and J usage is TRBJ2-1; 9 nucleotides match TRBD2. Germline CDR1 SGHRS, CDR2 YFSETQ. CDR3 length: 16 residues. The trim removed 0 bases at V and 3 bases at J, leaving 4 bases unmatched. The CDR3: CASSLVVAGDYNEQFF. The CDR3 DNA is TGCGCCAGCAGCTTGGTAGTAGCGGGGGACTACAATGAGCAGTTCTTC. Full variable domain (remainder filled in from reference TRBV5-1 and TRBJ2-1): KAGVTQTPRYLIKTRGQQVTLSCSPISGHRSVSWYQQTPGQGLQFLFEYFSETQRNKGNFPGRFSGRQFSNSRSEMNVSTLELGDSALYLCASSLVVAGDYNEQFFGPGTRLTVL.

This clonotype came up a few times. The chain couples TRBV18 to TRBJ2-7; 7 nucleotides line up with TRBD1. J lost 4 bases, V lost 3 bases, and 3 bases had no gene match. The germline CDR1 and CDR2 sequences are KGHSH and LQKENI. The CDR3 has 13 amino acids. The CDR3 DNA follows: TGTGCCAGCTCACCGGGACAGCAGTACGAGCAGTACGTC. Its translation: CASSPGQQYEQYV.

This rearrangement joins TRBV7-7 to TRBJ2-7; D is unclear. Trimming left V 4 bases short and J 0 bases short, with 7 bases between. CDR1 is SSHAT, CDR2 FNYEAQ, per germline (reference sequence). CDR3 length: 13 residues. CDR3 DNA sequence: TGTGCCAGCAGCTCCGCTCCCTCCTACGAGCAGTACTTC. Residues: CASSSAPSYEQYF.

The sample holds a few counts of this clonotype. The chain is built from TRBV20-1 and TRBJ2-3; 11 bases agree with TRBD1. Unmatched junction bases numbered 5, after V lost 6 bases and J lost 0 bases. The CDR3 covers 15 residues. Germline assignment: CDR1 DFQATT and CDR2 SNEGSKA (reference sequence). This CDR3 reads CSAGTGGRSTDTQYF. For the CDR3, the DNA is TGCAGTGCGGGGACAGGGGGGCGAAGCACAGATACGCAGTATTTT.

The V call is TRBV7-2, the J call TRBJ2-1, with D perhaps being TRBD1 or TRBD2 (6 bases each). This CDR3 contains 17 residues. Trimming pared 5 bases from V and 1 base from J, leaving 18 bases between. The V gene's germline CDR1 is SGHTA and CDR2 FQGNSA. CDR3: CASSVRRKGGSYNEQFF. CDR3 bases: TGTGCCAGCAGCGTACGGCGCAAAGGGGGGTCCTACAATGAGCAGTTCTTC.

In its sample, this clonotype was seen a few times. The genes are TRBV4-3 and TRBJ1-1, with 7 nucleotides matching TRBD1. The trim removed 1 base at V and 9 bases at J, leaving 8 bases unmatched. Germline V gene data show CDR1 as LGHNA and CDR2 as YSLEER. The CDR3 runs 14 residues. The CDR3 reads CASSQVGGSHQAFF. The CDR3, as DNA: TGCGCCAGCAGCCAAGTAGGGGGCAGCCACCAAGCTTTCTTT.

In this sample, this clonotype turned up a few times. This sequence joins TRBV20-1 and TRBJ2-1; 10 bases map to TRBD1. The germline gives CDR1 DFQATT, CDR2 SNEGSKA (reference sequence). This CDR3 is 15 amino acids long. The V and J ends lost 4 bases and 6 bases, in that order; junction bases with no gene match: 9. The CDR3 DNA follows: TGCAGTGCTAACCCGGGACAGGGGAGGGCCAATGAGCAGTTCTTC. Its translation: CSANPGQGRANEQFF.

This clonotype turned up a few times. The chain combines TRBV6-2 or TRBV6-3 with TRBJ2-5; weak D call: TRBD1 (6 bases). V dropped 2 bases and J dropped 1 base, with 14 bases sitting between them. Germline values: CDR1 MNHEY, CDR2 SVGEGT. This CDR3 has 16 residues. The CDR3 DNA sequence: TGTGCCAGCAGTTACAATTCGGACAGACTCCAAGAGACCCAGTACTTC. Translating gives CASSYNSDRLQETQYF.

V and J are TRBV20-1 and TRBJ1-2, with TRBD1 matching over 10 bases. The V and J ends lost 6 bases and 5 bases, in that order; junction bases with no gene match: 9. There are 14 residues in the CDR3. CDR1 is DFQATT and CDR2 is SNEGSKA in the germline V gene (reference sequence). The CDR3 DNA reads TGCAGTGCCCATCGGGGACAGGGGCTATATGGCTACACCTTC. Amino acid sequence: CSAHRGQGLYGYTF.

The chain employs TRBV12-3 or TRBV12-4 and TRBJ1-2, with a weak D call TRBD1 (5 bases). V was pared by 4 bases and J by 4 bases, with 13 bases between. The CDR3 runs 14 residues. CDR3 sequence: CASSSGSGGYGYTF. CDR3 DNA: TGTGCCAGCAGTTCTGGGTCTGGGGGCTATGGCTACACCTTC.

The sample holds many counts of this clonotype. The J gene is TRBJ2-7, the V gene TRBV11-2, with D tentatively TRBD1 or TRBD2 (5 bases each). This CDR3 has 14 residues. The germline V gene encodes CDR1 SGHAT and CDR2 FQNNGV. Trimming pared 5 bases from V and 6 bases from J, leaving 17 bases between. CDR3 DNA: TGTGCCAGCAGCCCCCCCAGGGAGCGTGGCGAGCAGTACGTC. Amino acids: CASSPPRERGEQYV.

This chain links TRBV15 with TRBJ2-3, with D possibly being TRBD2 (6 bases). This CDR3 has 17 residues. CDR1 and CDR2 from the germline V gene are LNHNV and YYDKDF (reference sequence). The V end lost 0 bases, the J end lost 2 bases, and 15 bases lay between the germline ends. The CDR3 loop is CATSRDWSSGPTDTQYF. The CDR3 DNA reads TGTGCCACCAGCAGAGATTGGAGTAGCGGCCCCACAGATACGCAGTATTTT.

J is TRBJ2-1 and V is TRBV7-2, with a possible D match to TRBD2 (5 bases). V gave up 5 bases and J gave up 8 bases, with 16 bases separating them. CDR1 and CDR2 from the germline V gene are SGHTA and FQGNSA. The CDR3 runs 14 residues. Here the CDR3 reads CASSKTITHHEQFF. The CDR3 DNA reads TGTGCCAGCAGCAAGACTATTACTCACCATGAGCAGTTCTTC.

The sample holds many counts of this clonotype. This chain connects TRBV5-1 to TRBJ2-3; 8 bases fit TRBD2. Unmatched junction bases numbered 6, after V lost 0 bases and J lost 0 bases. This CDR3 comprises 17 residues. The germline V gene has CDR1 SGHRS and CDR2 YFSETQ. In DNA form, the CDR3 reads TGCGCCAGCAGCTTGGTTTCGGGGGGGGCCAGCACAGATACGCAGTATTTT. Amino acids: CASSLVSGGASTDTQYF. Drawing the rest from reference TRBV5-1 and TRBJ2-3, the complete variable domain is KAGVTQTPRYLIKTRGQQVTLSCSPISGHRSVSWYQQTPGQGLQFLFEYFSETQRNKGNFPGRFSGRQFSNSRSEMNVSTLELGDSALYLCASSLVSGGASTDTQYFGPGTRLTVL.

This clonotype was seen only a few times. The chain couples TRBV19 to TRBJ1-6; D remains ambiguous. V was shortened by 7 bases and J by 11 bases, with 21 bases between the two germline ends. Germline CDR1 is LNHDA and CDR2 is SQIVND (reference sequence). CDR3 size: 15 residues. DNA for the CDR3: TGTGCCAGTACCCCTGGTGGAGGGCCAGAGGCACCCCTCCACTTT. Protein sequence: CASTPGGGPEAPLHF.

The V gene is TRBV27, the J gene TRBJ1-1, with D possibly matching TRBD1 (5 bases). V lost 5 bases to trimming and J lost 6 bases, with 19 bases between them. This CDR3 is 15 amino acids long. CDR1 is MNHEY, CDR2 SMNVEV, per germline (reference sequence). The CDR3 spells CASSTGDSYSPEAFF. The CDR3 coding sequence is TGTGCCAGCAGTACGGGCGACAGCTACAGCCCTGAAGCTTTCTTT.

This chain joins TRBV21-1 and TRBJ1-2; TRBD1, the table's D call, lacks a check against the DNA. TRBV21-1 is marked as a pseudogene. This CDR3 region has 13 residues. The CDR3 DNA follows: TGTGCCAGCAGCCCCCGGGACAGGGAACGCTACACCTTC. Amino acids: CASSPRDRERYTF.

This chain uses TRBV12-3 or TRBV12-4 with TRBJ2-2; 8 bases map to TRBD1. The J segment lost 6 bases and the V segment lost 4 bases, leaving 4 bases of the junction unmatched. The CDR3 spans 14 residues. CDR3 region: CASSSDRAAGELFF. The CDR3 nucleotides read TGTGCCAGCAGTTCGGACAGGGCGGCCGGGGAGCTGTTTTTT.